Reported below is one T cell receptor (beta chain). Antigen: not known. This CDR3 spans 13 amino acids. These data belong to a study of T cells expressing NK-cell markers. The overall study: The eight sequenced donors comprised seven who were HCMV-seropositive and one who was seronegative.

TCRdb re-called the 5' RACE reads and shows each CDR3 protein once, DNA omitted. The data include 300,000 to 500,000 distinct CDR3 sequences; the top ten clones carry approximately 12%. Study-wide results and caveats: Six donors carried dominant NKG2C+ clonotypes that made up roughly 1.0-7.5% of their CD8+ T cells.

The chain employs TRBV12-3 or TRBV12-4 and TRBJ1-2. The specimen sequenced was blood T cells: a sorted CD56 or NKG2C T cell subset, CD4+ or CD8+ T cells, or bulk PBMC T cells (not recorded which). This clonotype originated in a woman between 50 and 59 years old in good health. The chain's CDR3 is CASSLSVGHGYTF.